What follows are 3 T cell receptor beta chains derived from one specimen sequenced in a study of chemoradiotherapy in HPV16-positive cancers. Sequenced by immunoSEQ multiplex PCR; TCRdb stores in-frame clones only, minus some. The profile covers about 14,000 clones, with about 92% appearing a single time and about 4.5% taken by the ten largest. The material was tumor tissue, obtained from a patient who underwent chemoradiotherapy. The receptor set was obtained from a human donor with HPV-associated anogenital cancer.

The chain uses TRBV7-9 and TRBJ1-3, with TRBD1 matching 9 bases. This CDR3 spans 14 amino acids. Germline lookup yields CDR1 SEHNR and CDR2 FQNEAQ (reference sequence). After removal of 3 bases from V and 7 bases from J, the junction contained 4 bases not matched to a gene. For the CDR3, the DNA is TGTGCCAGCAGCTTTTTACAGGGGGCGAACACCATATATTTT. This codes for CASSFLQGANTIYF.

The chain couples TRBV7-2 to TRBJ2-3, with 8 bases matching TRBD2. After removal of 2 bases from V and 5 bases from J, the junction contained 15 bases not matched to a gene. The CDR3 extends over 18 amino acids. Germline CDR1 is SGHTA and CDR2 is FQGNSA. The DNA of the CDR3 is TGTGCCAGCAGCTTAAGCGGGGGATGGGATGTGGGGATAGATACGCAGTATTTT. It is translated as CASSLSGGWDVGIDTQYF.

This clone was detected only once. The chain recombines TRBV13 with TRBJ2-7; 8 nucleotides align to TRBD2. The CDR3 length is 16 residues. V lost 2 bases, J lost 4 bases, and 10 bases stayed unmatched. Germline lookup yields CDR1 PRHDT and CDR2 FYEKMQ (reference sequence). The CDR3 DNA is TGTGCCAGCAGCTTATTCAGCGGGAGTTTTACTTACGAGCAGTACTTC. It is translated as CASSLFSGSFTYEQYF.